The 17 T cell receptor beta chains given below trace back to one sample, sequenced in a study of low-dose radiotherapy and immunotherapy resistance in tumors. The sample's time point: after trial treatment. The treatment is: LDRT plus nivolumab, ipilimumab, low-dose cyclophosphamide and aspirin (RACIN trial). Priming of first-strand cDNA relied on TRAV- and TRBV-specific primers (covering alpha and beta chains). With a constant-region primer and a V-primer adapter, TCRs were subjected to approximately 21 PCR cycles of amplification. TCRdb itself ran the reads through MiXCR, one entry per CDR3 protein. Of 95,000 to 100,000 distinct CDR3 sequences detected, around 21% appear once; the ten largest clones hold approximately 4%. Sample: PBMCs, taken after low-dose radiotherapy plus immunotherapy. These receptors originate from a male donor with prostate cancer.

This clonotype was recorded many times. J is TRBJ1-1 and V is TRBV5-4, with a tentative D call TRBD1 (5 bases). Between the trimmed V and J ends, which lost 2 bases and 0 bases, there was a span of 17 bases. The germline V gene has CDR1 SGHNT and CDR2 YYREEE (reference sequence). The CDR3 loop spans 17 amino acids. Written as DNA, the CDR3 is TGTGCCAGCAGCTTTAGGCACAGGTTTGGGATGAACACTGAAGCTTTCTTT. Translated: CASSFRHRFGMNTEAFF.

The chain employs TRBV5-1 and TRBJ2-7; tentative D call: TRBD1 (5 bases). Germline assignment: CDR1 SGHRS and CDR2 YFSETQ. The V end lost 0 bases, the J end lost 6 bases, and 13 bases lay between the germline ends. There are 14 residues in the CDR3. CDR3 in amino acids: CASSLGAGSSEQYF. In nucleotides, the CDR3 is TGCGCCAGCAGCTTGGGGGCAGGGTCAAGCGAGCAGTACTTC.

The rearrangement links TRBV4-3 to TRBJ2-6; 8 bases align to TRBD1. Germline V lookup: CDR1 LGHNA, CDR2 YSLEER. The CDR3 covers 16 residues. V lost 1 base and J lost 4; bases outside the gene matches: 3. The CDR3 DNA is TGCGCCAGCAGCCAAGGACAGGGGTCCGGGGCCAACGTCCTGACTTTC. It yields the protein CASSQGQGSGANVLTF.

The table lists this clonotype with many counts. Here the CDR3 DNA reads TGCAGTGCTACGACAGAACCGGGACTAGCGACCGGAGATACGCAGTATTTT. This gives the protein CSATTEPGLATGDTQYF. This chain connects TRBV20-1 to TRBJ2-3, with 10 bases matching TRBD2. The J segment lost 5 bases and the V segment lost 4 bases, leaving 15 bases of the junction unmatched. The CDR3 consists of 17 residues. Germline CDR1 and CDR2: DFQATT and SNEGSKA (reference sequence).

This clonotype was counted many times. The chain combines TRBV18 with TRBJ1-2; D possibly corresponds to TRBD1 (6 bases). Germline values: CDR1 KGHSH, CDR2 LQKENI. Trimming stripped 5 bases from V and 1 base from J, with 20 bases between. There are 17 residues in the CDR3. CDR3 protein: CASSTGTQEALNYGYTF. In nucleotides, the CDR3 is TGTGCCAGCTCAACCGGGACACAAGAGGCGCTTAACTATGGCTACACCTTC.

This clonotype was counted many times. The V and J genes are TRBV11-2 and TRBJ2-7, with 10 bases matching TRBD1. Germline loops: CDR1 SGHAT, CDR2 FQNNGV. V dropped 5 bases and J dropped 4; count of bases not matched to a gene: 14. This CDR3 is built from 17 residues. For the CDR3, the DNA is TGTGCCAGCAGCACTCCGGGACAGGGGCCCCACCAGTACGAGCAGTACTTC. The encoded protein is CASSTPGQGPHQYEQYF.

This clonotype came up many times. This CDR3 reads CASSVSRDQPQHF. The CDR3 bases are TGTGCCAGTAGTGTCAGTAGAGATCAGCCCCAGCATTTT. The chain recombines TRBV19 with TRBJ1-5; D remains unclear. CDR1 and CDR2 (germline): LNHDA, SQIVND (reference sequence). Trimming stripped 5 bases from V and 5 bases from J, with 10 bases between. The CDR3 runs to 13 residues.

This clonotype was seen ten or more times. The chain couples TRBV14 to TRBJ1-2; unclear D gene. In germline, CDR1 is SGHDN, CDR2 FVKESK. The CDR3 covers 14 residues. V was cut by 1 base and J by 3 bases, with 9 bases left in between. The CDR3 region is CASSQGLSYYGYTF. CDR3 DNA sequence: TGTGCCAGCAGCCAAGGGTTAAGCTACTATGGCTACACCTTC.

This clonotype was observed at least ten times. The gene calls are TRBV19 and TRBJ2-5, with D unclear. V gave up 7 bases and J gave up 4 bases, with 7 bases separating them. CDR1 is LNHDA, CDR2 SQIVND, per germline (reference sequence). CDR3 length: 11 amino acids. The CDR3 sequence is CASTEGETQYF. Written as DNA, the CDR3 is TGTGCCAGTACCGAAGGAGAGACCCAGTACTTC.

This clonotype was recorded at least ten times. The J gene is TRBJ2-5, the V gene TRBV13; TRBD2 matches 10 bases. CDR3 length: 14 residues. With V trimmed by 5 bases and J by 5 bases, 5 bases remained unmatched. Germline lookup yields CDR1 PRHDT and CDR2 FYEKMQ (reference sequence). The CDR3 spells CASSPGTSVETQYF. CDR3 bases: TGTGCCAGCAGCCCCGGGACTAGCGTGGAGACCCAGTACTTC.

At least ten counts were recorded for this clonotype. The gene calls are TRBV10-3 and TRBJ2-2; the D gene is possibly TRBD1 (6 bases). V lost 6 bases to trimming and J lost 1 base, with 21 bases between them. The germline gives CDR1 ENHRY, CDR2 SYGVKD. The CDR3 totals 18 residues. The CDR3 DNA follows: TGTGCCATCAGCGGGGATCAGGACAGTTATCTGAACACCGGGGAGCTGTTTTTT. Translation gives CAISGDQDSYLNTGELFF.

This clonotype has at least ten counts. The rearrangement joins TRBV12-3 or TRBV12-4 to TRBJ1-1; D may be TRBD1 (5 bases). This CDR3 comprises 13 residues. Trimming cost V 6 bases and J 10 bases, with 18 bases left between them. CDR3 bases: TGTGCCAGCAGGACGGGCGCCGGGGGGGGAGCTTTCTTT. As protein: CASRTGAGGGAFF.

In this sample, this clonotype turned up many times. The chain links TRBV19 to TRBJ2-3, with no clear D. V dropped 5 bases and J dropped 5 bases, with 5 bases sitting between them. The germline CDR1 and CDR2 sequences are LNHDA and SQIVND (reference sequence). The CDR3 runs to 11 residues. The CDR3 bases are TGTGCCAGTAGTCAACTAGATACGCAGTATTTT. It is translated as CASSQLDTQYF.

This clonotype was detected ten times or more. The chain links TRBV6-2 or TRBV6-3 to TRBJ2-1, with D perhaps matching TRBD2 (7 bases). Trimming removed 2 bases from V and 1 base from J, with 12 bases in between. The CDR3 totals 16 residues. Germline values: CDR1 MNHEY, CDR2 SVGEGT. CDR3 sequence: CASSYRGAVSYNEQFF. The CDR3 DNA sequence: TGTGCCAGCAGTTACCGGGGGGCGGTGTCCTACAATGAGCAGTTCTTC.

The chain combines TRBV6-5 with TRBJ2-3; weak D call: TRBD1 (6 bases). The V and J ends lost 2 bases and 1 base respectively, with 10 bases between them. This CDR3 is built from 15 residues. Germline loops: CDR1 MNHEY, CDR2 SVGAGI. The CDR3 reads CASSYRGQRTDTQYF. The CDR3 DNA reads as TGTGCCAGCAGTTACCGGGGACAACGCACAGATACGCAGTATTTT.

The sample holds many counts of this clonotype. The CDR3 DNA follows: TGTGCCAGCAGACAGGTCGTGGACCGAAGCGAGCAGTACTTC. Translating gives CASRQVVDRSEQYF. The gene calls are TRBV28 and TRBJ2-7; a possible D gene is TRBD1 (5 bases). The CDR3 is 14 residues long. V was shortened by 6 bases and J by 6 bases, with 18 bases between the two germline ends. The germline CDR1 and CDR2 sequences are MDHEN and SYDVKM.

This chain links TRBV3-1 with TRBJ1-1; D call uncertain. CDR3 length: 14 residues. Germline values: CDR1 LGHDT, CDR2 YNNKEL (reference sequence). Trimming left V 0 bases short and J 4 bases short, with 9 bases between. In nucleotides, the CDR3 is TGTGCCAGCAGCCAAGACCCACGGGTCACTGAAGCTTTCTTT. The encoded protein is CASSQDPRVTEAFF.